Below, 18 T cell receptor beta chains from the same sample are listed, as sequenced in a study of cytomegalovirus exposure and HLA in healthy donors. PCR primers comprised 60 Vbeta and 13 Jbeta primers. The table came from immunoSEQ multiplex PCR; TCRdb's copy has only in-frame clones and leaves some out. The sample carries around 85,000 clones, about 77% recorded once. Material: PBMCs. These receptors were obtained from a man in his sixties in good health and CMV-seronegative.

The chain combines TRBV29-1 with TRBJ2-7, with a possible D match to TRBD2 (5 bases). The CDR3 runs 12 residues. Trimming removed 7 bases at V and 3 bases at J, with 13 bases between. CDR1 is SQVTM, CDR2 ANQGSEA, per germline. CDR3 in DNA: TGCAGCGCCCGGGAAGGCGGCTACGAGCAGTACTTC. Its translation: CSAREGGYEQYF.

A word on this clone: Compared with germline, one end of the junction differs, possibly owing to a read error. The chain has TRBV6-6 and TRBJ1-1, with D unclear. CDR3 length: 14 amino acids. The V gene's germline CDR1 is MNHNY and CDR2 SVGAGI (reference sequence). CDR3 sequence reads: CASSDSGVNTEAFF. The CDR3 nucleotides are TGTGCCAGCAGTGACTCCGGGGTGAACACTGAAGCTTTCTTT.

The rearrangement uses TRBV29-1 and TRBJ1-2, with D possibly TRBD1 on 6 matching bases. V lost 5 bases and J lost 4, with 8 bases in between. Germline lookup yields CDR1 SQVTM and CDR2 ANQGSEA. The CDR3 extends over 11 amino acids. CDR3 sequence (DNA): TGCAGCGTTCCACAGGGCTATGGCTACACCTTC. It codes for CSVPQGYGYTF. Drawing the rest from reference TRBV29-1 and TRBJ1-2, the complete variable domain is SAVISQKPSRDICQRGTSLTIQCQVDSQVTMMFWYRQQPGQSLTLIATANQGSEATYESGFVIDKFPISRPNLTFSTLTVSNMSPEDSSIYLCSVPQGYGYTFGSGTRLTVV.

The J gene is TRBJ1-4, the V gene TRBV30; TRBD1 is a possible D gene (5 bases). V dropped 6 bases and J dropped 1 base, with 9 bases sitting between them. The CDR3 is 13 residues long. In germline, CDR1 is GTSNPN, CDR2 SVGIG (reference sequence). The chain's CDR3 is CACPTETNEKLFF. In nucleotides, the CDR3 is TGTGCCTGCCCGACAGAAACTAATGAAAAACTGTTTTTT.

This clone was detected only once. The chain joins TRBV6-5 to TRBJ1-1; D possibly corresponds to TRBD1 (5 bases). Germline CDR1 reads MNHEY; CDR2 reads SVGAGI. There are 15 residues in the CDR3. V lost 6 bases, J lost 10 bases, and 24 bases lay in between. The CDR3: CASSPQTDRKKGAFF. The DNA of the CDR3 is TGTGCCAGCAGCCCCCAGACAGACCGAAAGAAAGGAGCTTTCTTT.

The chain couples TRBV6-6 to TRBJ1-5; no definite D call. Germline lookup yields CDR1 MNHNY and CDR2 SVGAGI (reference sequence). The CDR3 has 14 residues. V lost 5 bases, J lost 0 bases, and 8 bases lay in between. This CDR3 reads CASSRQDSNQPQHF. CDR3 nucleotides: TGTGCCAGCAGTCGGCAGGATAGCAATCAGCCCCAGCATTTT.

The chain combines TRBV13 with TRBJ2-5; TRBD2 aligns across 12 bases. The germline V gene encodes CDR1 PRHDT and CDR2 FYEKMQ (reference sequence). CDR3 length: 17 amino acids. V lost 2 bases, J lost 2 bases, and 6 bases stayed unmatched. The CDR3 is CASSLFGLAGGQETQYF. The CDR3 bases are TGTGCCAGCAGCTTATTCGGGCTAGCGGGGGGGCAAGAGACCCAGTACTTC.

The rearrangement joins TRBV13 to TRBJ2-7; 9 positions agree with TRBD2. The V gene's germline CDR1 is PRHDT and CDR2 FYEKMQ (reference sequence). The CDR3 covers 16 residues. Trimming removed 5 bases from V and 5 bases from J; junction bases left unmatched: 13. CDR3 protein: CASSPSGLASAHEQYF. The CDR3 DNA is TGTGCCAGCAGCCCGTCGGGACTAGCTTCCGCCCACGAGCAGTACTTC.

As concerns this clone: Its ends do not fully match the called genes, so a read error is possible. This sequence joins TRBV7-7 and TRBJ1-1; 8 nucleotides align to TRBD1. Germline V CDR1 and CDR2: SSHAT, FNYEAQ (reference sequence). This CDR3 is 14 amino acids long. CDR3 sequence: CASSSGGPNTEAFF. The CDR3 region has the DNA TGTGCTAGCAGCTCAGGGGGCCCCAACACTGAAGCTTTCTTT.

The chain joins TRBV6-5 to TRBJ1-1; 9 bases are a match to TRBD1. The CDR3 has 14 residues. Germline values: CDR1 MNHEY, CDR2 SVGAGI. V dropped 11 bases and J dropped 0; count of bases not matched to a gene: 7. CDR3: CAYEGTGLNTEAFF. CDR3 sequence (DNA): TGTGCCTACGAAGGGACAGGGTTGAACACTGAAGCTTTCTTT.

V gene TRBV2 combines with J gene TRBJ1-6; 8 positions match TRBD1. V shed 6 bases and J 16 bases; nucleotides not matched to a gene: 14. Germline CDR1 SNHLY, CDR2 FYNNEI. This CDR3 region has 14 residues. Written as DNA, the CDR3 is TGTGCCAGCAGCCCGGGGGCCGACAGGGGACCTCTCCACTTT. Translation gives CASSPGADRGPLHF.

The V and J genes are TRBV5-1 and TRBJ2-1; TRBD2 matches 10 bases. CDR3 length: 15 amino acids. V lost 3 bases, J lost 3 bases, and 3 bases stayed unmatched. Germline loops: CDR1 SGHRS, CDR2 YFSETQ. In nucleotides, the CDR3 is TGCGCCAGCAGCTCTAGCGGGGGCCTCTACAATGAGCAGTTCTTC. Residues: CASSSSGGLYNEQFF.

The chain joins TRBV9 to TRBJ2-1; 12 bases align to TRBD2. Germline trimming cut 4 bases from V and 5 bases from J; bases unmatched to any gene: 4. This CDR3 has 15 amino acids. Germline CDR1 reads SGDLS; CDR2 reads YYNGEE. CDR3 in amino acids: CASSLLAGGDNEQFF. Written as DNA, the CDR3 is TGTGCCAGCAGCCTTCTAGCGGGGGGGGACAATGAGCAGTTCTTC.

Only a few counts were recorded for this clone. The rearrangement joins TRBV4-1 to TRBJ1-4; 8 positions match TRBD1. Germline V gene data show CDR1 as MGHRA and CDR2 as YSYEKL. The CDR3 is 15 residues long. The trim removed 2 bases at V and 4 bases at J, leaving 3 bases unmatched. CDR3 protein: CASSQTGGDNEKLFF. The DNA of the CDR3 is TGCGCCAGCAGCCAAACAGGGGGTGATAATGAAAAACTGTTTTTT.

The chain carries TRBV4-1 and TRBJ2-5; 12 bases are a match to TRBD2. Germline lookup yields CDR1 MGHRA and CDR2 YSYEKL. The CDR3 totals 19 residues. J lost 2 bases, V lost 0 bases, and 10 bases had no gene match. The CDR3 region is CASSQDSLAGGLNQETQYF. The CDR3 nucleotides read TGCGCCAGCAGCCAAGATAGTCTAGCGGGGGGGCTAAATCAAGAGACCCAGTACTTC.

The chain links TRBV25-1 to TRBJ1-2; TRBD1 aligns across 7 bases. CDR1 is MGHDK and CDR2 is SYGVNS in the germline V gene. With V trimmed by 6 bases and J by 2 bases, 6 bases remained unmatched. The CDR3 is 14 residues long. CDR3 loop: CASSPPGGNYGYTF. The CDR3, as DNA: TGTGCCAGCAGCCCGCCAGGGGGGAACTATGGCTACACCTTC.

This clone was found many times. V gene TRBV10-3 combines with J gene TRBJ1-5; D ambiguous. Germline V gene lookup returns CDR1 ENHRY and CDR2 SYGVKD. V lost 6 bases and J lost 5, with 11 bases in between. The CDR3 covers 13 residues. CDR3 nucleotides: TGTGCCATCAGCGGGAACGTGGATCAGCCCCAGCATTTT. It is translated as CAISGNVDQPQHF.

CDR3 sequence (DNA): TGCGCCAGCAGCTGGGGACTAGCGCTGGGGAATGAGCAGTTCTTC. It specifies CASSWGLALGNEQFF. The chain employs TRBV4-1 and TRBJ2-1, with 10 bases aligning to TRBD2. Germline V gene sequence: CDR1 MGHRA, CDR2 YSYEKL. The CDR3 runs 15 residues. V shed 5 bases and J 7 bases; nucleotides not matched to a gene: 8.